This T cell receptor beta chain was observed in a study of blood T cell repertoires in COVID-19 (dated by TCRdb to the early 2020s). Regarding the complete study: Samples from collaborators originated in the United States, Italy and Spain and spanned both the acute and convalescent phases of COVID-19. The prospective study material was composed of cDNA or gDNA derived from T cells, B-cell-depleted T cells, or PBMCs. Deeply sampled blood TCRbeta repertoires from subjects exposed to, actively infected with, or recovered from COVID-19 were included in the dataset. The repertoires were released in a freely available public database meant as a resource for research on the immune response to SARS-CoV-2. Samples came from the ongoing ImmuneRACE study (first 160 participants) plus 1,254 subjects from 6 global collaborators. Nearly every sample came with metadata listing a de-identified subject ID, COVID-19 status, age in years and sex. Where available, HLA class I and class II types were obtained from metadata supplied by the sample provider rather than from assay-based typing.

Each collaborating institution followed its own protocols to collect whole blood in K2EDTA tubes. Collaborator samples were shipped for TCRbeta analysis as frozen whole blood, isolated PBMCs, or DNA extracted from either sample type. Trimming costs V 5 bases and J 1 base, and their ends lie 8 bases apart. The CDR3 goes from the cysteine to the phenylalanine over 13 residues. The entry retains the CDR3 DNA only, 39 bases that are in frame from base 1. The germline V gene provides CDR1 SNHLY and CDR2 FYNNEI. Turning to this clone: The antigen it recognizes is unknown. Per-base quality was not reported, and no clone a single base away is much larger than it.

Points the paper makes about the study in general: The amount of clinical and demographic metadata varied by source and participant and was provided uncurated.

TCRbeta CDR3 regions were amplified from genomic DNA by means of the immunoSEQ Assay, a bias-controlled multiplex PCR. As for the authors' bioinformatics: Nucleated cell counts per sample were estimated from amplification of reference gene primers within the assay. To quantify the absolute abundance of each unique TCRbeta CDR3 rearrangement, sequence reads were collapsed and filtered. For each sample, productive Simpson clonality was calculated as the square root of Simpson's diversity index across productive rearrangements. Not all clones reach the TCRdb copy of this immuneACCESS table, which keeps in-frame sequences only. Checked studies attribute under half of the gap to unresolved V genes and leave the rest unexplained. That table furnishes V, J and clone size, whereas the DNA furnished D and trimming. The sample contains approximately 92,000 clones, 80% to 85% of them found a single time. Approximately 4% of the sample rests with the top ten.

The source is a man aged 55 to 70 with acute or convalescent COVID-19. The sequencing sample was made of peripheral blood. The V and J segments used are TRBV2 and TRBJ1-1; tentative D gene TRBD1, with 5 bases matching. The CDR3 region reads CASSPDTNTEAFF. The sequence in DNA is TGTGCCAGCAGTCCGGACACGAACACTGAAGCTTTCTTT.